This TCR beta chain originates from a study of CD8+ T cells in alopecia areata. Turning to the study itself: Treatment comprised oral tofacitinib, 5 to 10 mg twice daily, in treated patients. Study-wide results and limits: Scalp lesions, especially in alopecia totalis/universalis, had higher clonality than normal scalp.

Reverse transcription of extracted RNA yielded cDNA, which provided the sequencing template. The table came from immunoSEQ multiplex PCR; TCRdb's copy has only in-frame clones and leaves some out. Of 150,000 to 200,000 clones listed, around three fifths are singletons. With respect to this clone: No antigen is known for it.

V lost 4 bases, J lost 4 bases, and 11 bases lay in between. The CDR3 length is 14 residues. Germline assignment: CDR1 SGHRS and CDR2 YFSETQ. Lesional scalp punch biopsies and peripheral blood came from alopecia areata patients. Sorted out of PBMCs were CD4+ T cells and CD8+ T cells. The sequence derives from a human donor with alopecia areata. The sequencing used CD4+ T cells sorted from blood, collected at week 0. This chain joins TRBV5-1 and TRBJ1-4; D remains unclear. The CDR3 sequence is CASSPDGVNEKLFF. Written as DNA, the CDR3 is TGCGCCAGCAGCCCTGATGGAGTTAATGAAAAACTGTTTTTT.